What follows are 15 T cell receptor beta chains derived from one specimen sequenced in a study of T cell repertoires in cytomegalovirus infection. No antigens are known for them. Each CDR3 protein is one row after TCRdb ran MiXCR on the reads. The sample contains approximately 990,000 distinct CDR3 sequences, around 31% of which appear only once. The sequencing used cultured CD8+ T cells from PBMCs, collected from culture after CMV antigen stimulation. These receptors came from a human donor in good health (CMV status not recorded). Some clones in this sample may be carry-over from other donors' samples.

V is TRBV7-6 and J is TRBJ1-2, with no clear D. The CDR3 consists of 16 residues. Germline V gene data show CDR1 as SGHVS and CDR2 as FNYEAQ. Deletions cut 1 base from V and 3 bases from J, with 15 bases between. The CDR3, as DNA: TGTGCCAGCAGCTTAGGGCGGTTCCTTGAGGACTATGGCTACACCTTC. Amino acid sequence: CASSLGRFLEDYGYTF.

The J gene is TRBJ2-5, the V gene TRBV2, with 7 bases matching TRBD1. V lost 10 bases, J lost 0 bases, and 2 bases stayed unmatched. CDR3 size: 12 residues. Germline V gene data show CDR1 as SNHLY and CDR2 as FYNNEI. CDR3 coding DNA: TGTGCCATACAGGGGAACCAAGAGACCCAGTACTTC. This encodes CAIQGNQETQYF.

The chain carries TRBV6-1 and TRBJ1-1, with a possible D match to TRBD1 (5 bases). The CDR3 runs 14 residues. V dropped 6 bases and J dropped 0 bases, with 11 bases sitting between them. The germline V gene has CDR1 MNHNS and CDR2 SASEGT. DNA for the CDR3: TGTGCCAGCAGAGCCAGGGACTTGAACACTGAAGCTTTCTTT. Its protein is CASRARDLNTEAFF.

This clonotype appeared a few times. The chain couples TRBV6-6 to TRBJ2-3; the match to TRBD1 covers 8 bases. The germline V gene has CDR1 MNHNY and CDR2 SVGAGI (reference sequence). The V segment lost 2 bases and the J segment 5 bases; nucleotides outside the gene matches: 21. The CDR3 contains 20 residues. This CDR3 is CASSYHLLSVSGGDGDTQYF. In nucleotides, the CDR3 is TGTGCCAGCAGTTACCATCTTTTATCTGTGTCAGGGGGCGACGGAGATACGCAGTATTTT.

The chain combines TRBV27 with TRBJ2-1; 7 bases align to TRBD2. Germline trimming cut 3 bases from V and 3 bases from J; bases unmatched to any gene: 2. In germline, CDR1 is MNHEY, CDR2 SMNVEV (reference sequence). The CDR3 has 14 amino acids. Written as DNA, the CDR3 is TGTGCCAGCAGTTTCGCGGGGGACTACAATGAGCAGTTCTTC. Residues: CASSFAGDYNEQFF.

In this sample, this clonotype turned up a few times. The V call is TRBV11-2, the J call TRBJ1-1; tentatively, D is TRBD1 (6 bases). The V and J ends lost 1 base and 6 bases respectively, with 9 bases between them. The CDR3 is made up of 13 amino acids. Germline CDR1 and CDR2: SGHAT and FQNNGV. CDR3 sequence: CASSLGGRAEAFF. The CDR3 DNA reads TGTGCCAGCAGCTTAGGGGGGCGGGCTGAAGCTTTCTTT. The full variable domain, with the rest looked up from reference TRBV11-2 and TRBJ1-1, is EAGVAQSPRYKIIEKRQSVAFWCNPISGHATLYWYQQILGQGPKLLIQFQNNGVVDDSQLPKDRFSAERLKGVDSTLKIQPAKLEDSAVYLCASSLGGRAEAFFGQGTRLTVV.

This clonotype occurred once. The chain employs TRBV29-1 and TRBJ1-3, with D unresolved. The CDR3 has 13 residues. Trimming shortened V by 6 bases and J by 3 bases, and 12 bases separated the two germline ends. Per germline, CDR1 SQVTM and CDR2 ANQGSEA. The CDR3 is CSVSEGGGNTIYF. CDR3 DNA: TGCAGCGTGTCCGAGGGTGGTGGAAACACCATATATTTT.

This clonotype was detected many times. The chain uses TRBV19 and TRBJ1-1, with D hard to call. V lost 6 bases and J 3 bases, leaving 8 bases between the germline ends. This CDR3 region has 12 residues. Germline V gene sequence: CDR1 LNHDA, CDR2 SQIVND (reference sequence). CDR3 region: CASSPWDTEAFF. CDR3 nucleotides: TGTGCCAGTAGCCCGTGGGACACTGAAGCTTTCTTT. Based on the CDR3 plus reference TRBV19 and TRBJ1-1, the full variable domain is DGGITQSPKYLFRKEGQNVTLSCEQNLNHDAMYWYRQDPGQGLRLIYYSQIVNDFQKGDIAEGYSVSREKKESFPLTVTSAQKNPTAFYLCASSPWDTEAFFGQGTRLTVV.

In regard to this clonotype: Just one base apart from a much larger clone, this may be a read error. V and J are TRBV28 and TRBJ2-5; 8 positions match TRBD1. Germline V gene sequence: CDR1 MDHEN, CDR2 SYDVKM. J gave up 5 bases and V 5 bases, and 13 bases lay outside the gene matches. The CDR3 consists of 16 residues. Written as DNA, the CDR3 is TGTGCCAGCAGTAGGGACGGACAGGGAGGATGGGAGACCCAGTACTTC. Its translation is CASSRDGQGGWETQYF.

CDR3 region: CASSWRADEQFF. The CDR3 coding sequence is TGTGCCAGTAGTTGGAGGGCGGATGAGCAGTTCTTC. The chain employs TRBV19 and TRBJ2-1; perhaps TRBD2 as D (6 bases). The CDR3 loop spans 12 amino acids. With 5 bases removed from V and 8 bases from J, the gap between germline ends came to 10 bases. Germline-derived CDR1 and CDR2 are LNHDA and SQIVND (reference sequence).

On this clonotype: This may be a read error, as it is one base from a much larger clone. The chain has TRBV7-6 and TRBJ2-4, with D uncertain. The CDR3 has 13 amino acids. V lost 1 base, J lost 4 bases, and 5 bases lay in between. Germline values: CDR1 SGHVS, CDR2 FNYEAQ. The CDR3 DNA sequence: TGTGCCAGCAGCTTAGAACAGAAAAACATTCAGTACTTC. Protein sequence: CASSLEQKNIQYF.

This clonotype turned up a few times. The genes are TRBV5-1 and TRBJ1-3, with D possibly matching TRBD1 (5 bases). Per germline, CDR1 SGHRS and CDR2 YFSETQ. V was shortened by 1 base and J by 2 bases, with 19 bases between the two germline ends. The CDR3 extends over 18 amino acids. The CDR3 nucleotides read TGCGCCAGCAGCTTGAATAGGGACGCGACACCACCTGGAAACACCATATATTTT. This encodes CASSLNRDATPPGNTIYF.

This clonotype has more than one count but fewer than ten. This chain links TRBV19 with TRBJ2-1, with 10 bases that match TRBD1. J was trimmed by 3 bases and V by 1 base; bases with no gene match: 6. In germline, CDR1 is LNHDA, CDR2 SQIVND (reference sequence). The CDR3 totals 17 residues. The CDR3 DNA follows: TGTGCCAGTAGTATAGGGTTTGGACAGGGGGTCTACAATGAGCAGTTCTTC. Translation gives CASSIGFGQGVYNEQFF.

CDR3 protein: CASSESGAHYGYTF. The DNA of the CDR3 is TGTGCCAGCAGCGAAAGTGGCGCGCACTATGGCTACACCTTC. V usage is TRBV7-9 and J usage is TRBJ1-2; D gene uncertain. From germline, CDR1 is SEHNR and CDR2 FQNEAQ (reference sequence). The V end was cut by 5 bases, the J end by 3 bases, with 13 bases between. The CDR3 loop spans 14 amino acids.

For this clonotype: One junction end disagrees with the germline gene, perhaps due to a read error. The chain has TRBV19 and TRBJ1-1; no definite D call. This CDR3 spans 14 amino acids. The V gene's germline CDR1 is LNHDA and CDR2 SQIVND (reference sequence). The DNA of the CDR3 is TGTGCCAGTAGTATCGGCGGGGTGAACACTGAATCTTTCTTT. Translation: CASSIGGVNTESFF.